This TCR beta chain comes out of a study of T cell responses to AZD1222 COVID-19 vaccine. The overall study: Pooling of second doses given at about 4 or about 12 weeks was done. General study points: Spike-specific TCR repertoires showed rising breadth and depth after two AZD1222 doses.

With respect to this clone: Its target is not known.

Only in-frame clones appear in the TCRdb table, and some are missing; sequencing was by immunoSEQ multiplex PCR. The sample lists roughly 50,000 clones; more than 80% were seen once. The CDR3 extends over 16 amino acids. The germline CDR1 and CDR2 sequences are WSHSY and SAAADI. With 2 bases clipped from V and 2 bases from J, the junction kept 5 bases outside the gene matches. This sequence joins TRBV10-2 and TRBJ2-3, with TRBD2 identical over 9 bases. The source material was peripheral blood, sampled on day 0 of AZD1222 vaccination. This receptor was taken from an adult in good health. The CDR3, as DNA: TGCGCCAGCAGTGAGAGGGGCGGGAGGGCCACAGATACGCAGTATTTT. Encoded protein: CASSERGGRATDTQYF.